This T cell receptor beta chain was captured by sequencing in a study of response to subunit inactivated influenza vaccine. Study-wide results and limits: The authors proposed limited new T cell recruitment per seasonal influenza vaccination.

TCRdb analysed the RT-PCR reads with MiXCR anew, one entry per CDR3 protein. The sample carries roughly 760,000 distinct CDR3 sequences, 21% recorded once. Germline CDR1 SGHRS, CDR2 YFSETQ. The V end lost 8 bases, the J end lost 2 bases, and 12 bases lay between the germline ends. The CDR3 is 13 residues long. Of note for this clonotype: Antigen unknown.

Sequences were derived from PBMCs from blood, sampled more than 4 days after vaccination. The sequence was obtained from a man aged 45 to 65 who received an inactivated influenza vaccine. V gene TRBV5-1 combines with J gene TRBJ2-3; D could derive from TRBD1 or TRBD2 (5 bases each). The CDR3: CARGPGNTDTQYF. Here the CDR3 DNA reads TGCGCCAGGGGGCCGGGAAACACAGATACGCAGTATTTT.